A single sample is the source of the 3 T cell receptor beta chains below, sequenced in a study of early T cells in non-severe SARS-CoV-2 infection. Using its own MiXCR run on the 5' RACE reads, TCRdb lists one record per CDR3 protein. The repertoire holds approximately 50,000 distinct CDR3 sequences, 8.5% to 10% seen once, with roughly 8% in the top ten. What was sequenced was whole blood. Receptors originate from an adult who was a healthcare worker with PCR-confirmed SARS-CoV-2 infection or an uninfected control (not recorded which).

This clonotype has just a few counts. The chain employs TRBV4-1 and TRBJ2-5, with TRBD1 matching over 7 bases. Unmatched junction bases numbered 3, after V lost 1 base and J lost 4 bases. The CDR3 extends over 14 amino acids. Germline V lookup: CDR1 MGHRA, CDR2 YSYEKL. The DNA of the CDR3 is TGCGCCAGCAGCCAAGTGCAGGGGGTAGAGACCCAGTACTTC. Amino acid sequence: CASSQVQGVETQYF.

This clonotype has ten or more counts. This chain links TRBV6-2 or TRBV6-3 with TRBJ2-5; 7 bases agree with TRBD2. With V trimmed by 11 bases and J by 2 bases, 5 bases remained unmatched. The germline V gene encodes CDR1 MNHEY and CDR2 SVGEGT. CDR3 length: 12 amino acids. CDR3 in amino acids: CAAGELQETQYF. The DNA of the CDR3 is TGTGCCGCGGGAGAGCTGCAAGAGACCCAGTACTTC.

The table lists this clonotype with many counts. The rearrangement links TRBV6-5 to TRBJ1-5, with 7 positions matching TRBD1. Germline CDR1 MNHEY, CDR2 SVGAGI. The ends lost 2 bases at V and 7 bases at J; junction bases unmatched: 2. The length of the CDR3 is 13 residues. This CDR3 reads CASSYRGQQPQHF. The CDR3, as DNA: TGTGCCAGCAGTTACAGGGGGCAACAGCCCCAGCATTTT.